Following are 15 T cell receptor beta chains from one sample sequenced in a study of blood T cell repertoires in COVID-19. Measured with immunoSEQ multiplex PCR; TCRdb has only the in-frame clones, and not every one. The sample carries over 50,000 clones, approximately 88% recorded once. Sequenced: peripheral blood. All receptors derive from a human donor in a cohort sampled during active COVID-19.

V usage is TRBV25-1 and J usage is TRBJ2-1, with 15 bases aligning to TRBD2. Per the germline V gene, CDR1 is MGHDK and CDR2 is SYGVNS. The CDR3 length is 15 residues. V lost 4 bases and J lost 7; bases outside the gene matches: 2. The CDR3 nucleotides read TGTGCCAGCAGTGCCGGGACTAGCGGGAGGAATGAGCAGTTCTTC. It specifies CASSAGTSGRNEQFF.

The rearrangement joins TRBV2 to TRBJ2-3; weak D call: TRBD2 (5 bases). Trimming took off 1 base at V and 6 bases at J, with 11 bases between the two ends. Looked up from germline, CDR1 is SNHLY and CDR2 is FYNNEI. The CDR3 contains 14 residues. The DNA of the CDR3 is TGTGCCAGCAGTGAAGGGAACCCGGGGGATACGCAGTATTTT. As protein: CASSEGNPGDTQYF.

The chain recombines TRBV18 with TRBJ2-7; the D is unclear. The V end was cut by 6 bases, the J end by 0 bases, with 6 bases between. There are 12 residues in the CDR3. Germline values: CDR1 KGHSH, CDR2 LQKENI. CDR3: CASSRSSYEQYF. CDR3 nucleotide sequence: TGTGCCAGCTCTCGGAGCTCCTACGAGCAGTACTTC.

The V call is TRBV30, the J call TRBJ2-5, with unresolved D. Germline CDR1 reads GTSNPN; CDR2 reads SVGIG (reference sequence). The V end lost 0 bases, the J end lost 5 bases, and 10 bases lay between the germline ends. CDR3 length: 13 amino acids. Here the CDR3 DNA reads TGTGCCTGGAGTGTACAAATGCCGGAGACCCAGTACTTC. Protein sequence: CAWSVQMPETQYF.

The chain couples TRBV19 to TRBJ2-7; possible D gene TRBD1, 7 bases. Trimming left V 3 bases short and J 4 bases short, with 16 bases between. This CDR3 region has 15 residues. Germline CDR1 LNHDA, CDR2 SQIVND (reference sequence). The CDR3 nucleotides read TGTGCCAGTAGTATGGGGGGACAGCTTCGGTACGAGCAGTACTTC. Its protein is CASSMGGQLRYEQYF. The full variable domain, rest sourced from reference TRBV19 and TRBJ2-7, is DGGITQSPKYLFRKEGQNVTLSCEQNLNHDAMYWYRQDPGQGLRLIYYSQIVNDFQKGDIAEGYSVSREKKESFPLTVTSAQKNPTAFYLCASSMGGQLRYEQYFGPGTRLTVT.

Here the CDR3 DNA reads TGTGCCAGCAGCTCTGGTACTAGCGGCCACAATGAGCAGTTCTTC. It specifies CASSSGTSGHNEQFF. J is TRBJ2-1 and V is TRBV7-6; 8 positions agree with TRBD2. The J segment lost 5 bases and the V segment lost 4 bases, leaving 7 bases of the junction unmatched. Germline CDR1 SGHVS, CDR2 FNYEAQ. This CDR3 has 15 residues.

The chain is built from TRBV7-3 and TRBJ2-1; 14 bases are a match to TRBD2. The CDR3 loop spans 16 amino acids. Germline assignment: CDR1 SGHTA and CDR2 FQGTGA. The J segment lost 8 bases and the V segment lost 2 bases, leaving 5 bases of the junction unmatched. This chain's CDR3 is CASSLGLAGGQDEQFF. The CDR3 DNA sequence: TGTGCCAGCAGCTTAGGACTAGCGGGAGGACAGGATGAGCAGTTCTTC.

The chain uses TRBV3-1 (or the pseudogene TRBV3-2) and TRBJ1-1; D possibly corresponds to TRBD1 (5 bases). Trimming stripped 2 bases from V and 0 bases from J, with 7 bases between. The CDR3 extends over 14 amino acids. Germline CDR1 reads LGHDT; CDR2 reads YNNKEL (reference sequence). The CDR3 coding sequence is TGTGCCAGCAGCCAAAACAGGATGAACACTGAAGCTTTCTTT. Its protein product is CASSQNRMNTEAFF.

The rearrangement joins TRBV15 to TRBJ2-6, with D maybe TRBD2 (6 bases). V lost 3 bases and J lost 0, with 6 bases in between. The CDR3 contains 15 residues. The germline CDR1 and CDR2 sequences are LNHNV and YYDKDF (reference sequence). This CDR3 is CATSRGGSGANVLTF. The CDR3 nucleotides are TGTGCCACCAGCAGGGGGGGCTCTGGGGCCAACGTCCTGACTTTC.

V is TRBV19 and J is TRBJ1-1, with D possibly being TRBD1 (6 bases). The CDR3 spans 13 residues. Trimming took 6 bases from V and 8 from J, leaving 16 bases between them. Germline CDR1 is LNHDA and CDR2 is SQIVND (reference sequence). The CDR3 DNA reads as TGTGCCAGTAGGAGAGGGGGATTATCGGAAGCTTTCTTT. It encodes CASRRGGLSEAFF.

The V call is TRBV3-1 (or the pseudogene TRBV3-2), the J call TRBJ1-1, with TRBD1 identical over 7 bases. The germline gives CDR1 LGHDT, CDR2 YNNKEL (reference sequence). The CDR3 is 15 residues long. The J segment lost 8 bases and the V segment lost 4 bases, leaving 13 bases of the junction unmatched. CDR3 sequence reads: CASSPAGPGTEEAFF. DNA for the CDR3: TGTGCCAGCAGCCCCGCGGGGCCTGGGACAGAAGAAGCTTTCTTT.

This chain connects TRBV7-9 to TRBJ2-2; 15 nucleotides line up with TRBD2. Germline-derived CDR1 and CDR2 are SEHNR and FQNEAQ (reference sequence). V was pared by 5 bases and J by 2 bases, with 6 bases of the junction left unmatched. There are 18 residues in the CDR3. CDR3 residues: CASSPGTSGGTNTGELFF. CDR3 sequence (DNA): TGTGCCAGCAGCCCGGGGACTAGCGGGGGGACCAACACCGGGGAGCTGTTTTTT.

The chain combines TRBV6-2 or TRBV6-3 with TRBJ2-7, with 7 nucleotides matching TRBD2. CDR1 MNHEY and CDR2 SVGEGT come from the germline V gene. J gave up 4 bases and V 6 bases, and 6 bases lay outside the gene matches. The CDR3 has 13 residues. The CDR3 DNA reads TGTGCCAGCAGCGCGGGGGACCTTTACGAGCAGTACTTC. Translated: CASSAGDLYEQYF.

The V call is TRBV6-5, the J call TRBJ1-1; D not resolved. From germline, CDR1 is MNHEY and CDR2 SVGAGI. The length of the CDR3 is 14 residues. Trimming took off 4 bases at V and 1 base at J, with 10 bases between the two ends. The CDR3 is CASSLEGRNTEAFF. Written as DNA, the CDR3 is TGTGCCAGCAGTTTGGAGGGAAGGAACACTGAAGCTTTCTTT.

The chain links TRBV7-2 to TRBJ2-2; tentatively, D is TRBD2 (6 bases). The V and J ends lost 4 bases and 6 bases respectively, with 27 bases between them. In germline, CDR1 is SGHTA, CDR2 FQGNSA. The length of the CDR3 is 19 residues. The CDR3 nucleotides read TGTGCCAGCAGCTCCTCCCCTCCTCAGGGTAGCGGAAACGCCGGGGAGCTGTTTTTT. This gives the protein CASSSSPPQGSGNAGELFF.